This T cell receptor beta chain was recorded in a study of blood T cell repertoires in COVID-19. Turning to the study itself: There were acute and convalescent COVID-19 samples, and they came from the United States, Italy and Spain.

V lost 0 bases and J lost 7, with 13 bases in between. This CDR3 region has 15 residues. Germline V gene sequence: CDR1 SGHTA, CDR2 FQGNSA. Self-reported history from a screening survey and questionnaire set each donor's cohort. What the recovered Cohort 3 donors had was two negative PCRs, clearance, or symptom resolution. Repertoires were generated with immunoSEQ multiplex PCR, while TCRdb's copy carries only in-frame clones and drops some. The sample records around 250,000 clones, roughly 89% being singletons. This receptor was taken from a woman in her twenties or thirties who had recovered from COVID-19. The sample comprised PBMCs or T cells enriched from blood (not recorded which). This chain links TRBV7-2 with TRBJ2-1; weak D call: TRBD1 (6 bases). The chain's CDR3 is CASSLAGQVVNEQFF. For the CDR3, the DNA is TGTGCCAGCAGCTTAGCGGGACAAGTTGTTAATGAGCAGTTCTTC.